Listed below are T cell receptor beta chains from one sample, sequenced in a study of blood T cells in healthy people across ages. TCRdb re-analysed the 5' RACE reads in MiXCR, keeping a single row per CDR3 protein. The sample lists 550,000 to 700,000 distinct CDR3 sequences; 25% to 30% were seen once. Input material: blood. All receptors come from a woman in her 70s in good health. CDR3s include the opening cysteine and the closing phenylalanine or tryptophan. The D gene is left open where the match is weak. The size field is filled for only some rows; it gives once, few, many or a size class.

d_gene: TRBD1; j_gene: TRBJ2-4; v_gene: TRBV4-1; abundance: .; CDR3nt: TGCGCCAGCAGCCAAGATGGGGGGGGACAGGGAGCCAAAAACATTCAGTACTTC; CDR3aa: CASSQDGGGQGAKNIQYF
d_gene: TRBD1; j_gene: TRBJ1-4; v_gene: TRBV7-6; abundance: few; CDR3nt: TGTGCCAGCAGCCTTTCCGACAGGGCAACTAATGAAAAACTGTTTTTT; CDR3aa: CASSLSDRATNEKLFF
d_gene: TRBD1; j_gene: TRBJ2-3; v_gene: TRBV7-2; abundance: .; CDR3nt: TGTGCCAGCAGCTTTAACAGGGGGGGCACAGATACGCAGTATTTT; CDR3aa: CASSFNRGGTDTQYF
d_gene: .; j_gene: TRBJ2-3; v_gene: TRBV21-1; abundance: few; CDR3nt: TGTGCCAGCAGCAAACTGCGGGACACCGACACAGATACGCAGTATTTT; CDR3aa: CASSKLRDTDTDTQYF
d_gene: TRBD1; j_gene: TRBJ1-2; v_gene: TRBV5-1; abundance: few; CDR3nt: TGCGCCAGCAGCCAGTTCACGGGACAGAACTACTATGGCTACACCTTC; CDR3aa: CASSQFTGQNYYGYTF
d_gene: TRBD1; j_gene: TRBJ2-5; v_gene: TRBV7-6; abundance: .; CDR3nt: TGTGCCAGCAGCTGGACCGGGACAGGGCGTCAAGAGACCCAGTACTTC; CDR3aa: CASSWTGTGRQETQYF
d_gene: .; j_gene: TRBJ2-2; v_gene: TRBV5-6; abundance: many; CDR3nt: TGTGCCAGCAGCTCTACTGGGCGCCCCGGGGAGCTGTTTTTT; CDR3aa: CASSSTGRPGELFF
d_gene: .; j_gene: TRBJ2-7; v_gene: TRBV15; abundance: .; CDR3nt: TGTGCCACCAGCAGAGAAGGTTATAGCTCCTACGAGCAGTACTTC; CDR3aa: CATSREGYSSYEQYF
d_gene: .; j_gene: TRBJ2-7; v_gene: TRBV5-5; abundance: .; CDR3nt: TGTGCCGGCAGCTTGGCCTCAGAGACTCCCTACGAGCAGTACTTC; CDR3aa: CAGSLASETPYEQYF
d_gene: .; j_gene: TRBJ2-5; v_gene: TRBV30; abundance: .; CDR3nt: TGTGCCTGGAGTGTAGAGGAGACCCAGTACTTC; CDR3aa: CAWSVEETQYF
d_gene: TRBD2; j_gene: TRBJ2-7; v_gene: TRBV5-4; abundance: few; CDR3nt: TGTGCCAGCAGCCAGAGGACTAGCGACTACTACGAGCAGTACTTC; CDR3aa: CASSQRTSDYYEQYF
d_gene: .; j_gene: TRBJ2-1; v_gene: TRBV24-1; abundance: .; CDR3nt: TGTGCCACCAGTGCCCTAACGGGGCGGGGGCAAAGCTCCTACAATGAGCAGTTCTTC; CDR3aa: CATSALTGRGQSSYNEQFF
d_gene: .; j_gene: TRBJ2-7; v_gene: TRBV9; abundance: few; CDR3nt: TGTGCCAGCAGCGTCGGCAAGACGGGTTACGAGCAGTACTTC; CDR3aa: CASSVGKTGYEQYF
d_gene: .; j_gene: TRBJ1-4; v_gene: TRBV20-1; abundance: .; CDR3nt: TGCAGTGCCCCGGGACACAGGGAGGGAAAACTGTTTTTT; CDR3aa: CSAPGHREGKLFF
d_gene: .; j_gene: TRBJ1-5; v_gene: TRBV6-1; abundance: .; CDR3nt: TGTGCCAGCAGGATCAAAAGGACAGTTGAAAATCAGCCCCAGCATTTT; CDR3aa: CASRIKRTVENQPQHF
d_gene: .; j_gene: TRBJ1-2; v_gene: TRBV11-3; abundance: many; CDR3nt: TGTGCCAGCTCCACCGCTTTCGAGTACCCCTATGGCTACACCTTC; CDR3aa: CASSTAFEYPYGYTF
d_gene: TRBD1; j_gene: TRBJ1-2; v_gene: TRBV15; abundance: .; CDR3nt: TGTGCCACCAGCAGAGATCCCCTCCCGGCTTGGACAGGCCCGGGGGGCTACACCTTC; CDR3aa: CATSRDPLPAWTGPGGYTF
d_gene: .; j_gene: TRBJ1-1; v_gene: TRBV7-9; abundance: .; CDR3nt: TGTGCCAGCACCCGGACACCGGGGAACACTGAAGCTTTCTTT; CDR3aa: CASTRTPGNTEAFF
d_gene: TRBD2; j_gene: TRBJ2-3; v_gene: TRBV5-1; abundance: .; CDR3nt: TGCGCCAGCAACATACTAGCGGGTTTCGCAGATACGCAGTATTTT; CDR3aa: CASNILAGFADTQYF
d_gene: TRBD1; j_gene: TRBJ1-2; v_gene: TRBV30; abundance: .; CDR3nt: TGTGCCTGGAGTGTACCCGGCAGGGGGCATGGTGGCTACACCTTC; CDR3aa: CAWSVPGRGHGGYTF
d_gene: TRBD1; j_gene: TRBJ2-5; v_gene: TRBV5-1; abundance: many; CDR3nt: TGCGCCAGCACACGACAGGGCCAAGAGACCCAGTACTTC; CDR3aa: CASTRQGQETQYF
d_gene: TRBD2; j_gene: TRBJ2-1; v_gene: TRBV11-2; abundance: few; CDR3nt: TGTGCCAGCAGTAATAGACTAGCGCGGTACAATGAGCAGTTCTTC; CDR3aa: CASSNRLARYNEQFF
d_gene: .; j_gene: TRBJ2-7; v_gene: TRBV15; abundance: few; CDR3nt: TGTGCCACCAGCCCAGGAGCCTACGAGCAGTACTTC; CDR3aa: CATSPGAYEQYF
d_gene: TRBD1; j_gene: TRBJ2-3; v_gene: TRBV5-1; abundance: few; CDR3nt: TGCGCCAGCAGCCCCCCACAGGGGAGCACAGATACGCAGTATTTT; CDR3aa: CASSPPQGSTDTQYF